This TCR beta chain was sequenced during a study of spatial heterogeneity in lung cancer. The wider study: Detection consistently yielded more beta chains than alpha chains. Study-level points and caveats: In tumors, expanded intratumoral alpha and beta TCR counts tracked mutation counts.

This clonotype was found many times. Its antigen is as yet unknown. As an off-target read in a library built for alpha chains, this beta chain has a frequency of little significance. Trimming cost V 3 bases and J 1 base; bases outside gene matches: 3. This CDR3 is 15 amino acids long. Sample time point: sample taken at primary tumor resection. TCRdb processed the 5' RACE reads anew with MiXCR; each CDR3 protein has one entry. The sample records around 18,000 distinct CDR3 sequences, almost 6% being singletons. The sequences come from lung tumor tissue, collected at surgery. The chain links TRBV12-3 or TRBV12-4 to TRBJ2-1; 7 bases are shared with TRBD2. This clonotype was obtained from a female donor with early-stage non-small cell lung cancer. CDR3 DNA sequence: TGTGCCAGCAGTTTCCAGCGGGGATCCTACAATGAGCAGTTCTTC. This translates into CASSFQRGSYNEQFF.